One sample yielded the 14 T cell receptor beta chains listed below, sequenced in a study of beta chain features in type 1 diabetes. Findings of the study overall: Shorter TCRB CDR3s, moderately but significantly so, were found in Type 1 diabetes patients in all four CD4+ subsets.

These TCRs are of unknown antigen specificity. Expressed TCRB transcripts were sequenced, since all the RNA that had been isolated was reverse transcribed. The protocol was immunoSEQ multiplex PCR, while the TCRdb copy is restricted to in-frame clones and leaves out a portion. The sample lists around 300,000 clones, over 14% occurring once. Sequenced: naive CD4+ T cells from blood. The receptors come from a man younger than 30 with type 1 diabetes.

In DNA form, the CDR3 reads TGTGCCAGCAGTTACACCTACAGGGGAAGCGAGACCCAGTACTTC. Protein sequence: CASSYTYRGSETQYF. The chain employs TRBV6-5 and TRBJ2-5; 7 bases agree with TRBD1. With 2 bases clipped from V and 5 bases from J, the junction kept 8 bases outside the gene matches. CDR1 MNHEY and CDR2 SVGAGI come from the germline V gene. The CDR3 is made up of 15 amino acids.

V and J are TRBV28 and TRBJ2-7, with 7 bases lining up with TRBD1. V shed 4 bases and J 3 bases; nucleotides not matched to a gene: 9. Germline assignment: CDR1 MDHEN and CDR2 SYDVKM. The CDR3 loop spans 15 amino acids. DNA of the CDR3: TGTGCCAGCAGTTCGAATCCGGGACAGAACTACGAGCAGTACTTC. Translating it yields CASSSNPGQNYEQYF.

The chain has TRBV11-2 and TRBJ1-4, with D possibly matching TRBD1 (5 bases). V was cut by 1 base and J by 10 bases, with 22 bases left in between. From germline, CDR1 is SGHAT and CDR2 FQNNGV. The CDR3 runs 17 residues. The CDR3 DNA reads TGTGCCAGCAGCTTAGCGTTGGACAACTATCCCCCGGGAAAACTGTTTTTT. It encodes CASSLALDNYPPGKLFF. Full variable domain (missing parts from reference TRBV11-2 and TRBJ1-4): EAGVAQSPRYKIIEKRQSVAFWCNPISGHATLYWYQQILGQGPKLLIQFQNNGVVDDSQLPKDRFSAERLKGVDSTLKIQPAKLEDSAVYLCASSLALDNYPPGKLFFGSGTQLSVL.

This clone has only one observation. The chain has TRBV2 and TRBJ2-4, with 9 bases lining up with TRBD1. Germline V gene data show CDR1 as SNHLY and CDR2 as FYNNEI. J lost 9 bases, V lost 11 bases, and 11 bases had no gene match. The CDR3 sequence is 13 residues long. This chain's CDR3 is CACGAGTGSIQYF. The CDR3 DNA reads TGTGCCTGCGGGGCGGGGACAGGGAGCATTCAGTACTTC.

The sample holds a few counts of this clone. Here the CDR3 reads CASSLAGQGSHEQYF. The CDR3 bases are TGCGCCAGCAGCTTGGCCGGACAGGGGTCCCACGAGCAGTACTTC. The chain is built from TRBV5-1 and TRBJ2-7, with 9 bases fitting TRBD1. Losses at the gene ends were 0 bases for V and 5 bases for J; bases not matched to a gene: 6. This CDR3 has 15 residues. Germline V gives CDR1 SGHRS, CDR2 YFSETQ.

There are a few counts of this clone. This chain links TRBV6-1 with TRBJ1-5; D remains unclear. CDR1 MNHNS and CDR2 SASEGT come from the germline V gene. The CDR3 spans 13 residues. The V and J ends lost 6 bases and 10 bases respectively, with 16 bases between them. CDR3 loop: CASRGQEWLPQHF. The DNA for the CDR3 is TGTGCCAGCAGAGGCCAGGAATGGCTCCCCCAGCATTTT.

A few counts support this clone. This chain uses TRBV7-2 with TRBJ2-7, with D unclear. V was pared by 0 bases and J by 1 base, with 4 bases between. Germline loops: CDR1 SGHTA, CDR2 FQGNSA. CDR3 length: 13 amino acids. In DNA, the CDR3 is TGTGCCAGCAGCTTAGCCAGGTCCTACGAGCAGTACTTC. As protein: CASSLARSYEQYF.

This chain connects TRBV10-3 to TRBJ2-2, with 9 bases aligning to TRBD1. CDR1 is ENHRY and CDR2 is SYGVKD in the germline V gene. Trimming at V came to 4 bases and at J to 3 bases, leaving 3 bases not matched to a gene. The CDR3 has 15 amino acids. The DNA for the CDR3 is TGTGCCATCAGTGGCGGGACAGGGCACACCGGGGAGCTGTTTTTT. Protein product: CAISGGTGHTGELFF.

This chain joins TRBV12-2 and TRBJ2-7; TRBD2 is taken as the D call from the table, unchecked against the DNA. TRBV12-2 is noted as a pseudogene. CDR3 length: 18 amino acids. The chain's CDR3 is CASRLRLVLAGESYEQYF. In nucleotides, the CDR3 is TGTGCAAGTCGCTTACGGCTAGTGCTAGCGGGAGAATCCTACGAGCAGTACTTC.

As DNA, the CDR3 is TGTGCCAGCAGCTCCCGGGACAGTCCTCTTAATCCGTCGTTCTTC. Translated, it gives CASSSRDSPLNPSFF. The chain joins TRBV7-9 to TRBJ2-1; TRBD1 matches 7 bases. Looked up from germline, CDR1 is SEHNR and CDR2 is FQNEAQ (reference sequence). The trim removed 4 bases at V and 15 bases at J, leaving 18 bases unmatched. This CDR3 is built from 15 residues.

This clone has more than one count but fewer than ten. V usage is TRBV5-1 and J usage is TRBJ2-5, with 7 bases identical to TRBD2. With V trimmed by 1 base and J by 2 bases, 2 bases remained unmatched. Looked up from germline, CDR1 is SGHRS and CDR2 is YFSETQ. The CDR3 has 14 residues. In DNA, the CDR3 is TGCGCCAGCAGCTTGAGCGGGGTACAAGAGACCCAGTACTTC. This translates into CASSLSGVQETQYF.

The chain is built from TRBV10-3 and TRBJ2-6; TRBD2 aligns across 13 bases. Germline V gene data show CDR1 as ENHRY and CDR2 as SYGVKD. V was clipped by 5 bases and J by 3 bases; unmatched bases: 4. CDR3 length: 17 amino acids. CDR3 protein: CAISQGLAGNGANVLTF. CDR3 in DNA: TGTGCCATCAGTCAGGGACTAGCGGGAAATGGGGCCAACGTCCTGACTTTC.

The V and J genes are TRBV5-1 and TRBJ2-1; 10 bases map to TRBD2. V shed 5 bases, J shed 9 bases, and the junction held 11 bases outside the gene matches. The CDR3 covers 15 residues. CDR1 is SGHRS and CDR2 is YFSETQ in the germline V gene. As DNA, the CDR3 is TGCGCCAGCAGGCAACCGGGACTAGCGTCCGGTGAGCAGTTCTTC. It yields the protein CASRQPGLASGEQFF.

This clone showed up just a few times. The V call is TRBV9, the J call TRBJ2-7; 10 nucleotides agree with TRBD2. Germline CDR1 reads SGDLS; CDR2 reads YYNGEE. With 6 bases clipped from V and 3 bases from J, the junction kept 6 bases outside the gene matches. CDR3 length: 14 amino acids. The DNA for the CDR3 is TGTGCCAGCACCCCGGGACTAGCGAACTACGAGCAGTACTTC. The encoded protein is CASTPGLANYEQYF. Full variable domain (missing parts from reference TRBV9 and TRBJ2-7): DSGVTQTPKHLITATGQRVTLRCSPRSGDLSVYWYQQSLDQGLQFLIQYYNGEERAKGNILERFSAQQFPDLHSELNLSSLELGDSALYFCASTPGLANYEQYFGPGTRLTVT.